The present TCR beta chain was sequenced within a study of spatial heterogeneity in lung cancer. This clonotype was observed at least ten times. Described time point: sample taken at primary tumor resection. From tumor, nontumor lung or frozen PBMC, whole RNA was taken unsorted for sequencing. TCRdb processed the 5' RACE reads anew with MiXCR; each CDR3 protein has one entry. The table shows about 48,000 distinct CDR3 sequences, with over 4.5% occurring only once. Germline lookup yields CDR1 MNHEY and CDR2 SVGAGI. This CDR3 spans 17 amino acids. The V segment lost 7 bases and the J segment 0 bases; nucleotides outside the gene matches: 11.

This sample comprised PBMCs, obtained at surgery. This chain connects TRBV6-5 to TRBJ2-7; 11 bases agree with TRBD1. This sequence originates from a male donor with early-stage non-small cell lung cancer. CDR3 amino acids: CASTGTGGTGSSYEQYF. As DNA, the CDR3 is TGTGCCAGCACTGGGACAGGGGGTACCGGGAGCTCCTACGAGCAGTACTTC.